This T cell receptor (beta chain) was identified during a study of blood T cell repertoires in COVID-19. Sequenced by immunoSEQ multiplex PCR; TCRdb stores in-frame clones only, minus some. The table shows 150,000 to 200,000 clones, with roughly four fifths occurring only once. The V end lost 4 bases, the J end lost 1 base, and 7 bases lay between the germline ends. This CDR3 spans 13 amino acids. Germline V gene data show CDR1 as MRHNA and CDR2 as SNTAGT. V is TRBV6-4 and J is TRBJ1-1; D call uncertain. This receptor was obtained from a human donor in a cohort sampled during active COVID-19. Sequenced material: peripheral blood. CDR3 DNA sequence: TGTGCCAGCAGTGCCGTCGGGAACACTGAAGCTTTCTTT. It is translated as CASSAVGNTEAFF.